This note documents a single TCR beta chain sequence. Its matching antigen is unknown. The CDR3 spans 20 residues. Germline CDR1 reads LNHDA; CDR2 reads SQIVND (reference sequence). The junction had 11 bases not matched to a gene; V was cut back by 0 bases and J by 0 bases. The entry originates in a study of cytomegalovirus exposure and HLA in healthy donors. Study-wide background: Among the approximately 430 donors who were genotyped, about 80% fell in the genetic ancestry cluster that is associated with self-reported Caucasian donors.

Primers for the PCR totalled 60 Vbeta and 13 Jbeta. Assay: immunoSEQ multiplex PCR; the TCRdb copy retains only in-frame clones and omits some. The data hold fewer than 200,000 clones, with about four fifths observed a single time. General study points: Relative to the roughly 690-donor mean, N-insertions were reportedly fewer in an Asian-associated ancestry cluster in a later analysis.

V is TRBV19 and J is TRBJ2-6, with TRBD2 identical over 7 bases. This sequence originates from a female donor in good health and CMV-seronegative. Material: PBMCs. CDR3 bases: TGTGCCAGTAGTATAGATAGAAGCGGGGTCGCGAGCTCTGGGGCCAACGTCCTGACTTTC. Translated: CASSIDRSGVASSGANVLTF.